One sample yielded the 25 T cell receptor beta chains listed below, sequenced in a study of shared clonotypes between healthy human individuals. Repertoires were generated with immunoSEQ multiplex PCR, while TCRdb's copy carries only in-frame clones and drops some. Of approximately 2,300,000 clones detected, under 95% appear once; the ten largest clones hold more than 0.35%. The sequenced sample was naive CD4+ T cells from PBMCs. Noted subset: CD45RA+ positively selected. These receptors originate from a man between 18 and 35 years old in good health. Some clones in this sample may be carry-over from other donors' samples.

The chain combines TRBV15 with TRBJ2-5; TRBD2 matches 8 bases. The germline V gene encodes CDR1 LNHNV and CDR2 YYDKDF (reference sequence). V trimming: 0 bases; J trimming: 5 bases; junction bases outside the gene matches: 5. This CDR3 is built from 15 residues. The CDR3 nucleotides are TGTGCCACCAGCAGAGATTCAGCGGGGGTTGAGACCCAGTACTTC. It yields the protein CATSRDSAGVETQYF.

The chain recombines TRBV27 with TRBJ1-5, with no clear D. The germline V gene has CDR1 MNHEY and CDR2 SMNVEV (reference sequence). This CDR3 contains 18 residues. V lost 4 bases and J 5 bases, leaving 24 bases between the germline ends. Written as DNA, the CDR3 is TGTGCCAGCAGTTCTCGCGAGGGAGGGTGGAGGGAGCATCAGCCCCAGCATTTT. Its protein is CASSSREGGWREHQPQHF.

The genes are TRBV11-3 and TRBJ2-7, with TRBD1 as a possible D gene (5 bases). Trimming pared 0 bases from V and 6 bases from J, leaving 9 bases between. The CDR3 spans 13 residues. Germline V lookup: CDR1 SGHNT, CDR2 YENEEA. In nucleotides, the CDR3 is TGTGCCAGCAGCTTAGATGGGGCGTTCGAGCAGTACTTC. The encoded protein is CASSLDGAFEQYF.

The rearrangement links TRBV6-5 to TRBJ2-7; D not certain. The germline V gene has CDR1 MNHEY and CDR2 SVGAGI. This CDR3 contains 14 residues. V was pared by 0 bases and J by 2 bases, with 8 bases between. The DNA for the CDR3 is TGTGCCAGCAGTTACTCTCTTGGAGCCTACGAGCAGTACTTC. Translating it yields CASSYSLGAYEQYF.

This rearrangement joins TRBV5-1 to TRBJ2-3; D unresolved. The CDR3 sequence is 17 residues long. V lost 2 bases and J 4 bases, leaving 20 bases between the germline ends. CDR1 SGHRS and CDR2 YFSETQ come from the germline V gene. The chain's CDR3 is CASSLAGSGSFADTQYF. CDR3 coding DNA: TGCGCCAGCAGCTTAGCCGGCTCAGGATCCTTCGCAGATACGCAGTATTTT.

J is TRBJ2-3 and V is TRBV10-3, with D possibly being TRBD2 (6 bases). Germline V gene data show CDR1 as ENHRY and CDR2 as SYGVKD. This CDR3 region has 14 residues. V lost 5 bases and J 8 bases, leaving 17 bases between the germline ends. The CDR3 nucleotides are TGTGCCATCAGTCCCGCGGGGTCCCCGGCTACGCAGTATTTT. This translates into CAISPAGSPATQYF.

This clone occurred once. The chain has TRBV11-1 and TRBJ2-7, with TRBD1 matching 8 bases. V shed 4 bases, J shed 0 bases, and the junction held 8 bases outside the gene matches. Germline V CDR1 and CDR2: SGHAT, FQDESV (reference sequence). The CDR3 has 16 residues. CDR3 coding DNA: TGTGCCAGCAGCTCACCCAGGACAGGGATCTCCTACGAGCAGTACTTC. Protein sequence: CASSSPRTGISYEQYF.

The chain combines TRBV5-1 with TRBJ2-6; unclear D gene. Trimming cost V 4 bases and J 4 bases, with 15 bases left between them. CDR1 SGHRS and CDR2 YFSETQ come from the germline V gene. This CDR3 region has 16 residues. The CDR3 sequence: CASSPSTVDGANVLTF. The CDR3 DNA follows: TGCGCCAGCAGCCCGTCAACTGTAGACGGGGCCAACGTCCTGACTTTC.

V is TRBV21-1 and J is TRBJ2-7; the D call TRBD1 from the table was never checked on the DNA. TRBV21-1 corresponds to a pseudogene. CDR3 size: 16 residues. CDR3 sequence: CASSKKGPQENYEQYF. The CDR3 DNA sequence: TGTGCCAGCAGCAAAAAAGGCCCGCAGGAAAACTACGAGCAGTACTTC.

The chain couples TRBV5-1 to TRBJ2-3; a weak D match, TRBD1 (5 bases). This CDR3 is built from 15 residues. Germline-derived CDR1 and CDR2 are SGHRS and YFSETQ. Trimming removed 7 bases from V and 1 base from J, with 16 bases in between. The CDR3, as DNA: TGCGCCAGCGGAACCGCACAGGCAGGCACAGATACGCAGTATTTT. It codes for CASGTAQAGTDTQYF.

The gene calls are TRBV5-1 and TRBJ2-3; 15 nucleotides line up with TRBD2. This CDR3 spans 17 amino acids. Looked up from germline, CDR1 is SGHRS and CDR2 is YFSETQ. V was clipped by 4 bases and J by 4 bases; unmatched bases: 7. CDR3 sequence: CASSTPGLAGGPDTQYF. CDR3 DNA sequence: TGCGCCAGCAGCACCCCCGGACTAGCGGGAGGGCCAGATACGCAGTATTTT.

The V call is TRBV28, the J call TRBJ1-1; 12 bases agree with TRBD1. The CDR3 has 18 residues. Germline V gene data show CDR1 as MDHEN and CDR2 as SYDVKM. V lost 8 bases and J lost 2; bases outside the gene matches: 15. DNA for the CDR3: TGTGCCAGCCGACCAACTGTCGGGACAGGGGGCCCCAACACTGAAGCTTTCTTT. As protein: CASRPTVGTGGPNTEAFF. The full variable domain, with the rest looked up from reference TRBV28 and TRBJ1-1, is DVKVTQSSRYLVKRTGEKVFLECVQDMDHENMFWYRQDPGLGLRLIYFSYDVKMKEKGDIPEGYSVSREKKERFSLILESASTNQTSMYLCASRPTVGTGGPNTEAFFGQGTRLTVV.

This chain uses TRBV5-1 with TRBJ1-3, with D possibly TRBD1 on 5 matching bases. Looked up from germline, CDR1 is SGHRS and CDR2 is YFSETQ. CDR3 length: 15 residues. V was cut by 2 bases and J by 3 bases, with 12 bases left in between. CDR3 in amino acids: CASSFSGSDGNTIYF. In DNA, the CDR3 is TGCGCCAGCAGCTTCTCAGGGTCAGATGGAAACACCATATATTTT. The complete variable domain, with remaining parts taken from reference TRBV5-1 and TRBJ1-3, reads KAGVTQTPRYLIKTRGQQVTLSCSPISGHRSVSWYQQTPGQGLQFLFEYFSETQRNKGNFPGRFSGRQFSNSRSEMNVSTLELGDSALYLCASSFSGSDGNTIYFGEGSWLTVV.

This clone appeared a single time. CDR3 residues: CASSEDSKRYEQYF. In nucleotides, the CDR3 is TGTGCCAGCAGCGAGGACTCCAAGCGGTACGAGCAGTACTTC. The chain employs TRBV9 and TRBJ2-7, with D perhaps matching TRBD2 (5 bases). V lost 3 bases and J lost 4, with 14 bases in between. This CDR3 is built from 14 residues. Germline-derived CDR1 and CDR2 are SGDLS and YYNGEE.

The chain couples TRBV19 to TRBJ2-3; D not certain. Germline lookup yields CDR1 LNHDA and CDR2 SQIVND (reference sequence). The CDR3 is made up of 14 amino acids. The germline V and J ends were trimmed by 3 bases and 1 base, with 8 bases remaining between them. This CDR3 reads CASSIREGTDTQYF. The DNA of the CDR3 is TGTGCCAGTAGTATCCGTGAAGGCACAGATACGCAGTATTTT.

To note about this clone: Other DNA variants within this sample encode the same CDR3. The rearrangement links TRBV12-5 to TRBJ2-3, with TRBD2 matching 7 bases. Germline V CDR1 and CDR2: LGHNT, FRNRAP. V gave up 1 base and J gave up 1 base; unmatched junction bases: 5. The CDR3 runs to 16 residues. The CDR3 DNA sequence: TGTGCTAGTGGTTTGGGACTAGCCGGAGGCACAGATACGCAGTATTTT. Protein: CASGLGLAGGTDTQYF.

The J gene is TRBJ1-4, the V gene TRBV7-2; unclear D gene. The CDR3 has 14 amino acids. From germline, CDR1 is SGHTA and CDR2 FQGNSA. V lost 2 bases, J lost 3 bases, and 7 bases lay in between. The CDR3 bases are TGTGCCAGCAGCTTATCCTGGGCTAATGAAAAACTGTTTTTT. This encodes CASSLSWANEKLFF.

V gene TRBV10-2 combines with J gene TRBJ1-1, with 8 bases aligning to TRBD1. This CDR3 contains 14 residues. Germline loops: CDR1 WSHSY, CDR2 SAAADI. The V and J ends lost 6 bases and 5 bases, in that order; junction bases with no gene match: 8. CDR3 residues: CASRRQGARTEAFF. CDR3 nucleotides: TGCGCCAGCAGACGGCAGGGGGCGAGGACTGAAGCTTTCTTT.

Concerning this clone itself: Other nucleotide sequences in the sample specify the same CDR3. The genes are TRBV2 and TRBJ2-5; perhaps TRBD2 as D (5 bases). The CDR3 is 13 residues long. Trimming removed 3 bases at V and 2 bases at J, with 7 bases between. Germline-derived CDR1 and CDR2 are SNHLY and FYNNEI. CDR3 DNA: TGTGCCAGCAGTGACAGCGGACAAGAGACCCAGTACTTC. Translation: CASSDSGQETQYF. The full variable domain, its missing parts supplied by reference TRBV2 and TRBJ2-5, is EPEVTQTPSHQVTQMGQEVILRCVPISNHLYFYWYRQILGQKVEFLVSFYNNEISEKSEIFDDQFSVERPDGSNFTLKIRSTKLEDSAMYFCASSDSGQETQYFGPGTRLLVL.

The chain joins TRBV13 to TRBJ2-7; D perhaps matches TRBD2 (5 bases). This CDR3 is built from 14 residues. Trimming stripped 5 bases from V and 3 bases from J, with 14 bases between. Germline lookup yields CDR1 PRHDT and CDR2 FYEKMQ (reference sequence). CDR3 in amino acids: CASSVGNRIYEQYF. Written as DNA, the CDR3 is TGTGCCAGCAGCGTCGGGAACAGAATCTACGAGCAGTACTTC.

The genes are TRBV10-3 and TRBJ2-3, with D tentatively TRBD2 (6 bases). The CDR3 spans 15 residues. The germline V gene has CDR1 ENHRY and CDR2 SYGVKD. Trimming removed 6 bases from V and 2 bases from J, with 15 bases in between. The CDR3 region is CAISSAGTLTDTQYF. DNA of the CDR3: TGTGCCATCAGCTCAGCAGGGACTCTCACAGATACGCAGTATTTT.

The chain carries TRBV15 and TRBJ2-1; TRBD2 agrees at 7 bases. V lost 0 bases to trimming and J lost 3 bases; unmatched junction nucleotides: 8. This CDR3 has 17 amino acids. Per germline, CDR1 LNHNV and CDR2 YYDKDF (reference sequence). As DNA, the CDR3 is TGTGCCACCAGCAGAGAAGGTGTGGCTAGCGGCTACAATGAGCAGTTCTTC. Protein sequence: CATSREGVASGYNEQFF.

The V call is TRBV19, the J call TRBJ1-5; D gene ambiguous. This CDR3 spans 16 amino acids. Germline assignment: CDR1 LNHDA and CDR2 SQIVND (reference sequence). Trimming took 4 bases from V and 2 from J, leaving 15 bases between them. The CDR3 loop is CASSKNRGLGNQPQHF. The CDR3 region has the DNA TGTGCCAGTAGTAAAAACCGGGGATTAGGCAATCAGCCCCAGCATTTT. Using reference TRBV19 and TRBJ1-5 for the parts outside the CDR3, the full variable domain is DGGITQSPKYLFRKEGQNVTLSCEQNLNHDAMYWYRQDPGQGLRLIYYSQIVNDFQKGDIAEGYSVSREKKESFPLTVTSAQKNPTAFYLCASSKNRGLGNQPQHFGDGTRLSIL.

This rearrangement joins TRBV5-1 to TRBJ2-1; TRBD2 aligns across 7 bases. Germline V CDR1 and CDR2: SGHRS, YFSETQ. The CDR3 totals 15 residues. V lost 6 bases to trimming and J lost 7 bases; unmatched junction nucleotides: 13. The CDR3 protein is CASTDVPVAGNEQFF. The CDR3 DNA reads as TGCGCCAGCACCGACGTGCCGGTAGCGGGTAATGAGCAGTTCTTC.

Points on this clone: This sample also contains other DNA sequences that code for the same CDR3. V usage is TRBV27 and J usage is TRBJ1-2, with 7 nucleotides matching TRBD1. CDR1 MNHEY and CDR2 SMNVEV come from the germline V gene (reference sequence). CDR3 length: 13 amino acids. J was trimmed by 2 bases and V by 4 bases; bases with no gene match: 1. CDR3 coding DNA: TGTGCCAGCAGTTCGACAGGGAACTATGGCTACACCTTC. Its protein product is CASSSTGNYGYTF.